These 12 T cell receptor beta chains originate from one sample sequenced in a study of CDR3 diversity in severe acne (dated by TCRdb to the late 2010s). The library was obtained by PCR. Sequencing took place on an Illumina HiSeq 2000. The public sequencing data were trimmed at Q25 with fastp and processed into clonotypes with MiXCR by TCRdb, which kept only in-frame beta chains. Records with the same CDR3 protein are collapsed into one entry carrying the most frequent genes and DNA. This sample lists tens of thousands of distinct CDR3 sequences; 51% were detected once. Roughly an eighth of the sample comes from the top ten. The specimen was blood. These receptors were collected from a male donor in good health, without acne.

About this clonotype itself: The junction and the germline gene differ at one end; a read error may be behind it. This chain links TRBV10-3 with TRBJ1-1; D not certain. CDR3 length equals 12 residues. The germline CDR1 and CDR2 sequences are ENHRY and SYGVKD. CDR3 region: CASSDIITEAFF. The CDR3 DNA reads as TGTGCCAGCAGTGATATAATCACTGAAGCTTTCTTT.

The V gene is TRBV19, the J gene TRBJ2-7; 10 bases match TRBD2. This CDR3 is built from 16 residues. Looked up from germline, CDR1 is LNHDA and CDR2 is SQIVND (reference sequence). J lost 2 bases, V lost 5 bases, and 9 bases had no gene match. CDR3 amino acids: CASSAPGAGGTYEQYF. DNA for the CDR3: TGTGCCAGTAGTGCCCCTGGAGCGGGAGGGACCTACGAGCAGTACTTC.

The CDR3 bases are TGTGCCAGCAGTCCGCAGGGGGCTCAGGGAGGAGAGACCCAGTACTTC. Its protein is CASSPQGAQGGETQYF. The V gene is TRBV6-5, the J gene TRBJ2-5; 8 nucleotides line up with TRBD1. V shed 5 bases, J shed 4 bases, and the junction held 12 bases outside the gene matches. CDR1 MNHEY and CDR2 SVGAGI come from the germline V gene. This CDR3 region has 16 residues.

In regard to this clonotype: A much larger clone differs by one base, so this may be a read error. The chain joins TRBV10-3 to TRBJ1-2; TRBD1 is a possible D gene (5 bases). CDR1 and CDR2 from the germline V gene are ENHRY and SYGVKD. There are 13 residues in the CDR3. Trimming shortened V by 10 bases and J by 6 bases, and 18 bases separated the two germline ends. The chain's CDR3 is CATYKSGLDGYTF. CDR3 sequence (DNA): TGTGCCACCTACAAGTCAGGGCTGGATGGCTACACCTTC.

V and J are TRBV4-1 and TRBJ1-5; perhaps TRBD1 as D (5 bases). Trimming removed 1 base from V and 4 bases from J, with 8 bases in between. Germline CDR1 reads MGHRA; CDR2 reads YSYEKL. The CDR3 contains 14 residues. In nucleotides, the CDR3 is TGCGCCAGCAGCCAAGTGGAGGGGAATCAGCCCCAGCATTTT. It codes for CASSQVEGNQPQHF.

CDR3 region: CASSLAGQKSDNSPLHF. In nucleotides, the CDR3 is TGTGCCAGCAGCTTAGCGGGACAAAAGAGCGATAATTCACCCCTCCACTTT. The rearrangement links TRBV7-9 to TRBJ1-6, with D possibly matching TRBD1 (6 bases). Germline V gene lookup returns CDR1 SEHNR and CDR2 FQNEAQ (reference sequence). The CDR3 covers 17 residues. V was cut by 0 bases and J by 5 bases, with 14 bases left in between.

The rearrangement uses TRBV7-9 and TRBJ1-6, with 7 bases matching TRBD1. V dropped 5 bases and J dropped 10; count of bases not matched to a gene: 11. The CDR3 runs 15 residues. CDR1 is SEHNR, CDR2 FQNEAQ, per germline (reference sequence). CDR3 in DNA: TGTGCCAGCAGCCACCAGGGGGGGGGCGGGTCACCCCTCCACTTT. It encodes CASSHQGGGGSPLHF. Full variable domain (outside the CDR3, taken from reference TRBV7-9 and TRBJ1-6): DTGVSQNPRHKITKRGQNVTFRCDPISEHNRLYWYRQTLGQGPEFLTYFQNEAQLEKSRLLSDRFSAERPKGSFSTLEIQRTEQGDSAMYLCASSHQGGGGSPLHFGNGTRLTVT.

This chain uses TRBV20-1 with TRBJ2-7; TRBD2 matches 8 bases. Germline CDR1 and CDR2: DFQATT and SNEGSKA (reference sequence). CDR3 size: 14 residues. The ends lost 1 base at V and 6 bases at J; junction bases unmatched: 8. Here the CDR3 reads CSARGPSGRGEQYF. DNA of the CDR3: TGCAGTGCTAGAGGACCGAGCGGGAGAGGCGAGCAGTACTTC.

To note about this clonotype: A read error is possible here, since a much larger clone lies one base away. The chain employs TRBV7-8 and TRBJ1-5; D not certain. CDR1 SGHVS and CDR2 FQNEAQ come from the germline V gene. The CDR3 length is 14 residues. The V end lost 4 bases, the J end lost 6 bases, and 13 bases lay between the germline ends. The CDR3, as DNA: TGTGCCAGCAGCTCCTGCCGCGGCACTCAGCCCCAGCATTTT. This encodes CASSSCRGTQPQHF.

This sequence joins TRBV4-1 and TRBJ1-6; 11 bases line up with TRBD1. The CDR3 covers 14 residues. The germline CDR1 and CDR2 sequences are MGHRA and YSYEKL. V dropped 7 bases and J dropped 7; count of bases not matched to a gene: 3. The chain's CDR3 is CASKGQGANSPLHF. CDR3 coding DNA: TGCGCCAGCAAAGGACAGGGGGCAAATTCACCCCTCCACTTT.

The chain uses TRBV25-1 and TRBJ2-3, with TRBD2 matching 13 bases. V trimming: 2 bases; J trimming: 5 bases; junction bases outside the gene matches: 7. Germline V gives CDR1 MGHDK, CDR2 SYGVNS. This CDR3 has 17 amino acids. Here the CDR3 reads CASSEGTSGVQGDTQYF. The CDR3 DNA reads as TGTGCCAGCAGTGAAGGGACTAGCGGGGTGCAGGGAGATACGCAGTATTTT.

This clonotype was recorded many times. The V gene is TRBV5-8, the J gene TRBJ1-6, with 10 bases that match TRBD1. The germline V gene encodes CDR1 SGHTS and CDR2 YDEGEE. This CDR3 spans 15 amino acids. V gave up 2 bases and J gave up 7 bases; unmatched junction bases: 3. CDR3 nucleotides: TGTGCCAGCAGCTTTGCGGGACAGGGGAATTCACCCCTCCACTTT. Protein: CASSFAGQGNSPLHF.